Sequencing of this TCR beta chain was carried out in a study of cytomegalovirus exposure and HLA in healthy donors. Findings and limits, study-wide: Indistinguishable V segments such as TRBV6-2 and TRBV6-3 were excluded. CMV serostatus alone was available as immune exposure information.

As concerns this clone: Its antigen is not known.

This CDR3 comprises 14 residues. The ends lost 5 bases at V and 4 bases at J; junction bases unmatched: 7. The germline gives CDR1 SEHNR, CDR2 FQNEAQ (reference sequence). It was with 60 Vbeta and 13 Jbeta primers that the PCR ran. Data came from immunoSEQ multiplex PCR; TCRdb stores just in-frame clones and leaves some out. The sample contains about 60,000 clones, 70% to 90% of which appear only once. Sequencing was done on a sample of PBMCs. The chain uses TRBV7-9 and TRBJ1-2; 7 bases are shared with TRBD1. This clonotype originated in a man younger than 35 in good health and CMV-seronegative. The CDR3 region has the DNA TGTGCCAGCAGCGCCCAGGGGGGAGGCTATGGCTACACCTTC. It specifies CASSAQGGGYGYTF.